The source of this T cell receptor beta chain is a study of T cell repertoires in cytomegalovirus infection. Study overall: Public TCR beta signature analysis indicated the presence of both CMV infection and matching HLA type. Broader study findings: Summed public TCR beta family frequency identified CMV carriers bearing the relevant HLA. HLA-C-restricted CMV clonotypes gave the most frequent clonotype in two of eight donors.

MiXCR, run by TCRdb on the reads, gives a single entry per CDR3 protein. Of fewer than 250,000 distinct CDR3 sequences in the sample, approximately 24% were seen once. This clonotype was recorded many times. What it binds is not known. The CDR3 runs to 12 residues. V shed 5 bases and J shed 3 bases, with 4 bases lying between them. The sequence was collected from a human donor in good health (CMV status not recorded). Some clones in this sample may be carry-over from other donors' samples. The gene calls are TRBV12-3 or TRBV12-4 and TRBJ1-4, with D hard to call. What was sequenced was CD8+ T cells from PBMCs. The CDR3 here is CASSTSNEKLFF. CDR3 coding DNA: TGTGCCAGCAGTACCTCTAATGAAAAACTGTTTTTT.